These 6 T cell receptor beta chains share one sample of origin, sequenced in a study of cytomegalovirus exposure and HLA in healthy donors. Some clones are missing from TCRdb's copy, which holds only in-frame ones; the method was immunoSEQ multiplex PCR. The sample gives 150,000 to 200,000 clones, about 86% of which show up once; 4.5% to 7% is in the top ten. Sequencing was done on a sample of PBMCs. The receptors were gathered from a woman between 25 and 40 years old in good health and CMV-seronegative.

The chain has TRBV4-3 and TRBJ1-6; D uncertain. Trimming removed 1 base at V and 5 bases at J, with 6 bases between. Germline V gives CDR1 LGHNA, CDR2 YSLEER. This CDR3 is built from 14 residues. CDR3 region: CASSQVKDNSPLHF. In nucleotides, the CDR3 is TGCGCCAGCAGCCAAGTGAAGGATAATTCACCCCTCCACTTT.

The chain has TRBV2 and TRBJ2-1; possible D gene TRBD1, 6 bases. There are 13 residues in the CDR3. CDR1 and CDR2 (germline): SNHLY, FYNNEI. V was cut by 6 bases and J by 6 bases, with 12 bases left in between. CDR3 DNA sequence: TGTGCCAGCAGCCGACAGGAACCCAATGAGCAGTTCTTC. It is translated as CASSRQEPNEQFF.

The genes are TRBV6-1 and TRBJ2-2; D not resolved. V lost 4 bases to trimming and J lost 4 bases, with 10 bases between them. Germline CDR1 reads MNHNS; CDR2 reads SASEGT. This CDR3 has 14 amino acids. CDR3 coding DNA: TGTGCCAGCAGTGCGGCAGGCGTCACCGGGGAGCTGTTTTTT. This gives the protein CASSAAGVTGELFF.

The chain's CDR3 is CAISPREPYEQYF. Written as DNA, the CDR3 is TGTGCCATTTCCCCCCGGGAGCCCTACGAGCAGTACTTC. The rearrangement links TRBV10-3 to TRBJ2-7; D is possibly TRBD2 (6 bases). V was cut by 9 bases and J by 2 bases, with 14 bases left in between. CDR1 is ENHRY, CDR2 SYGVKD, per germline. The CDR3 has 13 amino acids.

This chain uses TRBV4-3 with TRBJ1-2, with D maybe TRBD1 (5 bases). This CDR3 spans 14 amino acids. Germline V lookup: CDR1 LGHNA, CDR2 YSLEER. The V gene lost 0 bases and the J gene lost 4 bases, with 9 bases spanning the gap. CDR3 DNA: TGCGCCAGCAGCCAAGAAGACAGATCCTATGGCTACACCTTC. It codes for CASSQEDRSYGYTF.

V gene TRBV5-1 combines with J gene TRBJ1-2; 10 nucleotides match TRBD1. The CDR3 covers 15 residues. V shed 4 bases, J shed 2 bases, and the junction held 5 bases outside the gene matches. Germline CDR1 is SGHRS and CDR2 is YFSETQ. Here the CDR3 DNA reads TGCGCCAGCAGCCCTCGGACAGGGGGAAACTATGGCTACACCTTC. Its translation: CASSPRTGGNYGYTF.